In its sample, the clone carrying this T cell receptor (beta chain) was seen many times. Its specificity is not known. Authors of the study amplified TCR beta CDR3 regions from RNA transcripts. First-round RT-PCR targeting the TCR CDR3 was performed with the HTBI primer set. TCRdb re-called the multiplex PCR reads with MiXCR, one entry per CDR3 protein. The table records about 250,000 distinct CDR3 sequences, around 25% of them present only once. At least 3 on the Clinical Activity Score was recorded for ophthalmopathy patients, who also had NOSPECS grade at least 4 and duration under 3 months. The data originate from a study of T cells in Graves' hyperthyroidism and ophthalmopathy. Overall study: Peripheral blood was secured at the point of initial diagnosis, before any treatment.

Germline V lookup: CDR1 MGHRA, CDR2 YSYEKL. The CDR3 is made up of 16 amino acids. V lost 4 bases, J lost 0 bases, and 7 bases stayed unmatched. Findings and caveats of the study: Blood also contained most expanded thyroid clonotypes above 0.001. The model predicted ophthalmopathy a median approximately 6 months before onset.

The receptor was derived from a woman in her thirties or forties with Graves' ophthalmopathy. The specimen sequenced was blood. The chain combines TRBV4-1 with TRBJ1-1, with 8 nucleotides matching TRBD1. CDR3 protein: CASSPGQGLMNTEAFF. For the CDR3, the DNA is TGCGCCAGCAGCCCCGGACAGGGACTCATGAACACTGAAGCTTTCTTT.